A single sample is the source of the 5 T cell receptor beta chains below, sequenced in a study of T-cell reconstitution after alpha-beta-depleted transplantation in children. Using unique molecular identifiers, the investigators prepared the TCRbeta library. TCRdb passed the PCR reads through MiXCR, listing each CDR3 protein once. This table holds 610,000 or so distinct CDR3 sequences, 25% to 30% found once. The sample in question was PBMCs, obtained before TCRalphabeta/CD19-depleted stem cell transplant. The receptor source for this set is a boy in the first two years of life with Wiskott-Aldrich syndrome, due to receive a stem cell transplant.

This rearrangement joins TRBV18 to TRBJ2-7; unclear D gene. Germline values: CDR1 KGHSH, CDR2 LQKENI. V dropped 1 base and J dropped 5 bases, with 9 bases sitting between them. The CDR3 loop spans 13 amino acids. The CDR3 DNA sequence: TGTGCCAGCTCACCACAAGGGCCCCACGAGCAGTACTTC. This encodes CASSPQGPHEQYF.

V usage is TRBV20-1 and J usage is TRBJ2-3; D gene uncertain. Germline V CDR1 and CDR2: DFQATT, SNEGSKA (reference sequence). The CDR3 has 12 residues. With 3 bases removed from V and 6 bases from J, the gap between germline ends came to 10 bases. The CDR3 here is CSARDSGDTQYF. DNA of the CDR3: TGCAGTGCTAGGGATTCCGGGGATACGCAGTATTTT.

V usage is TRBV28 and J usage is TRBJ2-7; 12 bases agree with TRBD1. CDR3 length: 16 amino acids. With 3 bases clipped from V and 5 bases from J, the junction kept 8 bases outside the gene matches. Germline V gene sequence: CDR1 MDHEN, CDR2 SYDVKM. The CDR3 DNA follows: TGTGCCAGCAGTTTGAGACCGGGACAGGGGGCGGACGAGCAGTACTTC. This gives the protein CASSLRPGQGADEQYF.

This clonotype was picked up a small number of times. The V gene is TRBV6-1, the J gene TRBJ1-2; D gene unclear. CDR3 length: 15 amino acids. Germline V CDR1 and CDR2: MNHNS, SASEGT. Between the trimmed V and J ends, which lost 2 bases and 8 bases, there was a span of 18 bases. The CDR3 DNA reads TGTGCCAGCAGTGAACAAAAGGGAAGTAGTTCCGGCTACACCTTC. Translated: CASSEQKGSSSGYTF.

The J gene is TRBJ1-2, the V gene TRBV5-1, with D tentatively TRBD1 (6 bases). In germline, CDR1 is SGHRS, CDR2 YFSETQ. V was pared by 2 bases and J by 5 bases, with 16 bases between. This CDR3 is built from 15 residues. This CDR3 reads CASSFGDTYWYGYTF. In DNA, the CDR3 is TGCGCCAGCAGCTTTGGGGACACCTATTGGTATGGCTACACCTTC.